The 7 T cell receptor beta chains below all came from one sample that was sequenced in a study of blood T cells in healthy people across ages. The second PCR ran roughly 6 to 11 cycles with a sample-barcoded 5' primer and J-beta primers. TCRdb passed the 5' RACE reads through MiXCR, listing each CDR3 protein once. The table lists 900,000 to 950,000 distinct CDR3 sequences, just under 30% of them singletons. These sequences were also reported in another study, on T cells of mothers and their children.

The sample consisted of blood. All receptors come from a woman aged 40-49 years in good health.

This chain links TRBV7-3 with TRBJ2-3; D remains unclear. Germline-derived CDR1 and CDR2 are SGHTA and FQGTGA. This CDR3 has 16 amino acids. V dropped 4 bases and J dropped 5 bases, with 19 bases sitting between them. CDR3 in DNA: TGTGCCAGCAGCTGGGTGGGCTCTGGCCAGAAAGATACGCAGTATTTT. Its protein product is CASSWVGSGQKDTQYF.

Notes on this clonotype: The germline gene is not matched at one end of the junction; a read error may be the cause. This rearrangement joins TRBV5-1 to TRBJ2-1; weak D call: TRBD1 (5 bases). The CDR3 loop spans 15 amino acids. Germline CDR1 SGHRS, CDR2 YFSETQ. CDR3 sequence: CACSLGQGSNNEQFF. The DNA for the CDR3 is TGCGCCTGCAGCTTGGGGCAGGGTAGCAACAATGAGCAGTTCTTC.

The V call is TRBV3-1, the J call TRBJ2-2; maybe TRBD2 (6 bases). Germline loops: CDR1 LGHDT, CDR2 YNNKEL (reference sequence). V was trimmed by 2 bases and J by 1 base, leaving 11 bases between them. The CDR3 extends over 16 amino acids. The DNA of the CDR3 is TGTGCCAGCAGCCAACGGGACTTTTTGAACACCGGGGAGCTGTTTTTT. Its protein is CASSQRDFLNTGELFF.

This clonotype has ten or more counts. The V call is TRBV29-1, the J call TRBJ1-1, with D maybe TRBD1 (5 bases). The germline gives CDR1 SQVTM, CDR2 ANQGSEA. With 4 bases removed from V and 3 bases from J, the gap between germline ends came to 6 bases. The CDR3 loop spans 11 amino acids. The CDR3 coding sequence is TGCAGCGTTGGCAGGGACACTGAAGCTTTCTTT. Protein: CSVGRDTEAFF.

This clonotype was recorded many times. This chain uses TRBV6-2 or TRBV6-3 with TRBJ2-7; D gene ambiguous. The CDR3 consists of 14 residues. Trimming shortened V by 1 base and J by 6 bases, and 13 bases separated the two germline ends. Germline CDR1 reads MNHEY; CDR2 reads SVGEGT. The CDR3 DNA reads TGTGCCAGCAGTTACTTAGGACGGACCAGCGAGCAGTACTTC. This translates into CASSYLGRTSEQYF.

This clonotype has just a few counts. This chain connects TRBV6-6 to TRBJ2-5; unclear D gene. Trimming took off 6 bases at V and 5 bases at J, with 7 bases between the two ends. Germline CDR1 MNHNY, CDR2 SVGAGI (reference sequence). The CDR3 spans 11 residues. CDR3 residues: CASRARETQYF. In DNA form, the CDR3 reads TGTGCCAGCAGGGCCCGGGAGACCCAGTACTTC.

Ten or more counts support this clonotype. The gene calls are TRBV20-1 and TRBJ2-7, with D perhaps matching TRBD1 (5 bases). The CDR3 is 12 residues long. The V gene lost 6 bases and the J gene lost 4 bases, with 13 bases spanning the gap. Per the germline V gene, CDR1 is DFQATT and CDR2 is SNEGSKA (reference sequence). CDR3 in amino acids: CSAPGQRYEQYF. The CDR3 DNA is TGCAGTGCCCCCGGACAAAGATACGAGCAGTACTTC.